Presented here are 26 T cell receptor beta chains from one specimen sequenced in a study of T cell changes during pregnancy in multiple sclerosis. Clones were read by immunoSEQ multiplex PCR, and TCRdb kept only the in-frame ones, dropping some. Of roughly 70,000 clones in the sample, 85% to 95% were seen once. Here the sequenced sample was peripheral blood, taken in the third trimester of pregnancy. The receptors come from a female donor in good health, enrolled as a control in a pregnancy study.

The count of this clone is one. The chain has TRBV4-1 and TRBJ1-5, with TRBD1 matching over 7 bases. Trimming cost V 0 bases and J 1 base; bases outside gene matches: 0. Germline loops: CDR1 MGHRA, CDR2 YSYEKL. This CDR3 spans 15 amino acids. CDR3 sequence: CASSQEQGSNQPQHF. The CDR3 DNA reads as TGCGCCAGCAGCCAAGAACAGGGGAGCAATCAGCCCCAGCATTTT.

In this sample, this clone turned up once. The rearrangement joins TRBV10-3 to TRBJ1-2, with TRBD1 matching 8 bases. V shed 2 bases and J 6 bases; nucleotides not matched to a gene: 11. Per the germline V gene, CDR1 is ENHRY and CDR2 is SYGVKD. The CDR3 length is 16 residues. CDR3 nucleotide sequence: TGTGCCATCAGTGAGAAACCAACAGGGGGTTTAGATGGCTACACCTTC. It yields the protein CAISEKPTGGLDGYTF.

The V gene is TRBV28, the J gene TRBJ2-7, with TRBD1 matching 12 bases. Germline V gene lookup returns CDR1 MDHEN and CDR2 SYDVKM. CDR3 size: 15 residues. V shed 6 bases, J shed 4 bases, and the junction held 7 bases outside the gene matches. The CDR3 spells CASSSGTGGRYEQYF. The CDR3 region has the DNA TGTGCCAGCAGCTCAGGGACAGGGGGCCGGTACGAGCAGTACTTC.

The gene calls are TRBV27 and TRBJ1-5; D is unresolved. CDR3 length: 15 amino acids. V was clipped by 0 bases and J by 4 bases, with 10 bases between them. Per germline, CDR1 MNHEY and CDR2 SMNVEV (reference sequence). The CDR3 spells CASSLSGGPNQPQHF. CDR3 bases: TGTGCCAGCAGTTTATCGGGAGGCCCTAATCAGCCCCAGCATTTT.

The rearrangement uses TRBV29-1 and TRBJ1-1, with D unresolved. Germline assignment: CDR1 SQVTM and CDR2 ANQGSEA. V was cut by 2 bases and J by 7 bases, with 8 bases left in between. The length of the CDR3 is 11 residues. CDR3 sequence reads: CSVELHGEAFF. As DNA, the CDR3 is TGCAGCGTTGAACTGCACGGTGAAGCTTTCTTT.

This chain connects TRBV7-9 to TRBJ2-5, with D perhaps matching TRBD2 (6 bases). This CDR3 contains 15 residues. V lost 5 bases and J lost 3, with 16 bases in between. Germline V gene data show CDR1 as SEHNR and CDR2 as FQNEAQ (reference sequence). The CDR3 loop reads CASSPLGGKKETQYF. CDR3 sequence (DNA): TGTGCCAGCAGCCCCCTGGGGGGAAAAAAAGAGACCCAGTACTTC.

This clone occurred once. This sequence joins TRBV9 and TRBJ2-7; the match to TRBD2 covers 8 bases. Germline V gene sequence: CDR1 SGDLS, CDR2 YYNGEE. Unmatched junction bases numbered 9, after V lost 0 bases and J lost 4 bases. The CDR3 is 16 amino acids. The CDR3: CASSVASSGSGYEQYF. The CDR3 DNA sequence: TGTGCCAGCAGCGTAGCCTCAAGCGGGAGTGGGTACGAGCAGTACTTC.

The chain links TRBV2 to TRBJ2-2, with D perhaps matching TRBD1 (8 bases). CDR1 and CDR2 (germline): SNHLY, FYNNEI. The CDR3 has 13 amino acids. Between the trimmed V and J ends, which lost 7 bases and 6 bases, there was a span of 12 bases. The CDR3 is CASNRGGPGELFF. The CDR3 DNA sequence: TGTGCCAGCAACAGGGGGGGGCCCGGGGAGCTGTTTTTT.

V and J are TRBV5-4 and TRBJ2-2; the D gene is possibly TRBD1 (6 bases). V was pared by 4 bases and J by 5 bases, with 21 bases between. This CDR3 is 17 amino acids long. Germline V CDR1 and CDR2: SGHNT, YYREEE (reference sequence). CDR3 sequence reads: CASSLQGAFVKTGELFF. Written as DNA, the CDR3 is TGTGCCAGCAGCCTACAGGGCGCGTTTGTGAAAACCGGGGAGCTGTTTTTT.

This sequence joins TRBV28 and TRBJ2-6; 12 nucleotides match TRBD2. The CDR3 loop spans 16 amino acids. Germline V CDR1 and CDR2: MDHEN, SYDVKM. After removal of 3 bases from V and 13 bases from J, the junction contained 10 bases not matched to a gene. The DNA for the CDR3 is TGTGCCAGCAGTTTGTTTCCGAAAGGACTAGCGGGGGTCCTGACTTTC. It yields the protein CASSLFPKGLAGVLTF.

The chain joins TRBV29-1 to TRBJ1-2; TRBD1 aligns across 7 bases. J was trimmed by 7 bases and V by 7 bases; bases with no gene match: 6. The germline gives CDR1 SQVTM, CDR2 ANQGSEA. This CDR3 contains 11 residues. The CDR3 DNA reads TGCAGCGGTAGACAGGGCAGTGGCTACACCTTC. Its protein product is CSGRQGSGYTF.

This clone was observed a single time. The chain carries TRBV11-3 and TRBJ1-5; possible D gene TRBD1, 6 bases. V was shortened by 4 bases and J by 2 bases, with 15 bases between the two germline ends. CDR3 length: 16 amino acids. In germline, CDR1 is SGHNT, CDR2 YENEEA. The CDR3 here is CASSSDRSGGNQPQHF. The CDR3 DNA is TGTGCCAGCAGCTCCGACAGGTCGGGCGGCAATCAGCCCCAGCATTTT.

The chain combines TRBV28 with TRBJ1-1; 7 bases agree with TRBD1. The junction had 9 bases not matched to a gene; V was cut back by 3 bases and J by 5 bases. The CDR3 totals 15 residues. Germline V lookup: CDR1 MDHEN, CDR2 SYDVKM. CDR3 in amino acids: CASSFRRQGRTEAFF. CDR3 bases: TGTGCCAGCAGTTTCCGGAGACAGGGTCGAACTGAAGCTTTCTTT.

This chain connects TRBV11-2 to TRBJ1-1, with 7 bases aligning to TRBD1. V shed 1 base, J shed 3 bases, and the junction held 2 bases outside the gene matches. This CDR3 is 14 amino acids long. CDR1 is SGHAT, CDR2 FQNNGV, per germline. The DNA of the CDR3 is TGTGCCAGCAGCTTAGCAGGGGGGTACACTGAAGCTTTCTTT. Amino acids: CASSLAGGYTEAFF.

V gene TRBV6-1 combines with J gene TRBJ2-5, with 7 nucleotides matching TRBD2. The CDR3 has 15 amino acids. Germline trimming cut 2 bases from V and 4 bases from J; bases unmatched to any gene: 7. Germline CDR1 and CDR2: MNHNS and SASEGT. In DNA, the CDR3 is TGTGCCAGCAGTGAAATGGACGGGGGGTTAGAGACCCAGTACTTC. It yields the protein CASSEMDGGLETQYF.

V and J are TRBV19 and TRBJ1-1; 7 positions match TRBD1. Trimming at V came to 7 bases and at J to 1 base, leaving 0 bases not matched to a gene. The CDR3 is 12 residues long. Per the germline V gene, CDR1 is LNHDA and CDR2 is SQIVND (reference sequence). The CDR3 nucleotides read TGTGCCAGTAACAGGGGGAACACTGAAGCTTTCTTT. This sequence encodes CASNRGNTEAFF.

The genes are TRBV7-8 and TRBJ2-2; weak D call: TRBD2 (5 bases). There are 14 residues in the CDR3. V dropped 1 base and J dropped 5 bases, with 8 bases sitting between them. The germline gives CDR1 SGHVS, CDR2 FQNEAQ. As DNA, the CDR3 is TGTGCCAGCAGCTTAGGAGGGCAAACCGGGGAGCTGTTTTTT. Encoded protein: CASSLGGQTGELFF.

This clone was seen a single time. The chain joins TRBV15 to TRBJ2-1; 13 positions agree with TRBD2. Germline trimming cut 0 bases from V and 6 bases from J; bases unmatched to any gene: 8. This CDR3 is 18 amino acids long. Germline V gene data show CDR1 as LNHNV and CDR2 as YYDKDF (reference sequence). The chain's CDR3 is CATSRDPPGLAGINEQFF. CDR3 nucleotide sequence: TGTGCCACCAGCAGAGACCCGCCGGGACTAGCGGGAATCAATGAGCAGTTCTTC.

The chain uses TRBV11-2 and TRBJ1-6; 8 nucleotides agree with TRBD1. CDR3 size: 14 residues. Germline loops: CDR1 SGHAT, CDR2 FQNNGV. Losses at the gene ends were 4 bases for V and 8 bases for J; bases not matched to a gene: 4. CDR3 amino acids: CASSSGQGHSPLHF. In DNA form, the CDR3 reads TGTGCCAGCAGCTCCGGACAGGGTCATTCACCCCTCCACTTT.

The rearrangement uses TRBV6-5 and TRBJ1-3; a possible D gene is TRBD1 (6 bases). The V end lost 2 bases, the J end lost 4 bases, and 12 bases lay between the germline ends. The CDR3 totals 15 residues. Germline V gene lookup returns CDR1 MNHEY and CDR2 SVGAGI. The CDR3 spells CASSYTTGSGNTIYF. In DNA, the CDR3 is TGTGCCAGCAGTTACACCACAGGGTCCGGAAACACCATATATTTT.

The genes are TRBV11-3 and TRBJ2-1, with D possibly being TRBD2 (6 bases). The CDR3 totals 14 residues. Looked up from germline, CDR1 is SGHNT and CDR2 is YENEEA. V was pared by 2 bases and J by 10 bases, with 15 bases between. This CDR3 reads CASSLTGEVSEQFF. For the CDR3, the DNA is TGTGCCAGCAGCTTAACGGGAGAGGTTTCCGAGCAGTTCTTC.

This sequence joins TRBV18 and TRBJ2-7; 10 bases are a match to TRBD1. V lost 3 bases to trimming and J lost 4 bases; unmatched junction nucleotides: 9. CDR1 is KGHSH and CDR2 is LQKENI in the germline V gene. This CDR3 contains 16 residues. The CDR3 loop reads CASSPIPGTGVYEQYF. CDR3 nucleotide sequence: TGTGCCAGCTCACCCATCCCCGGGACAGGGGTTTACGAGCAGTACTTC.

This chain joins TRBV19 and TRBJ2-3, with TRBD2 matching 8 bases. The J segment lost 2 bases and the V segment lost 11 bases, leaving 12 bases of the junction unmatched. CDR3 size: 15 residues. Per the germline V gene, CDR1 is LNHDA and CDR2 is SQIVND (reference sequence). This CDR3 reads CASRSGRGVTDTQYF. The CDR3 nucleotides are TGTGCCTCGAGGTCTGGGCGGGGGGTCACAGATACGCAGTATTTT.

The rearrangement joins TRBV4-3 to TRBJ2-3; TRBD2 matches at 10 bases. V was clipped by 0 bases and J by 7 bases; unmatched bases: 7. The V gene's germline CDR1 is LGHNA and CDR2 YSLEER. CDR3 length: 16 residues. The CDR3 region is CASSQEGAGGRNTQYF. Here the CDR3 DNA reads TGCGCCAGCAGCCAAGAAGGAGCGGGAGGGAGGAATACGCAGTATTTT.

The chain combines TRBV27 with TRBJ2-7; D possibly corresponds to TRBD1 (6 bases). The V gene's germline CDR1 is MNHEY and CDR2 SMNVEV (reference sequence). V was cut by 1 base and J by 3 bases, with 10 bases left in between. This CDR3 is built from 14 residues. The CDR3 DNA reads TGTGCCAGCAGTTTATTTACAGGGAACTACGAGCAGTACTTC. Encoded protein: CASSLFTGNYEQYF.

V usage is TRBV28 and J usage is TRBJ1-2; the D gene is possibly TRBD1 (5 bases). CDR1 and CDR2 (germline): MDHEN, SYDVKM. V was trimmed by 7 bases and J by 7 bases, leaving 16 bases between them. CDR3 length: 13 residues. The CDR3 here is CASTLPSGLGYTF. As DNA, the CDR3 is TGTGCCAGCACCCTCCCGTCAGGGCTTGGCTACACCTTC.